This TCR beta chain was observed in a study of OX40 agonist ivuxolimab in advanced cancers. The CDR3 runs to 12 residues. Germline V gene lookup returns CDR1 MNHNY and CDR2 SVGAGI (reference sequence). Assay used: immunoSEQ multiplex PCR; TCRdb lists only in-frame clones, some missing. The table lists 62,000 or so clones, over 80% of them singletons, with around 4% in the top ten. J is TRBJ2-5 and V is TRBV6-6; D not certain. The J call may be faulty, since TRBJ2-7 better matches the DNA end. The receptor comes from an adult with an advanced solid tumor such as melanoma, head and neck, liver or kidney cancer. Sequenced material: CD4+ or CD8+ T cells sorted from blood, taken in a trial of the OX40 agonist ivuxolimab. The CDR3 sequence: CASSYSASEQYF. For the CDR3, the DNA is TGTGCCAGCAGTTACTCTGCTTCCGAGCAGTACTTC.